This TCR beta chain originates from a study of regulatory T cells in long-lasting Graves disease. About the study: Persistent Graves' disease meant over 5 years of antithyroid drugs with positive TSH receptor antibodies.

This clonotype was picked up a small number of times. Germline CDR1 KGHSH, CDR2 LQKENI. This CDR3 spans 14 amino acids. J was trimmed by 5 bases and V by 4 bases; bases with no gene match: 5. iRepertoire HTBI primers and Arm-PCR of CDR3 regions built TCR beta libraries. TCRdb recomputed calls from the multiplex PCR reads with MiXCR, one row per CDR3 protein. This sample has a few hundred thousand distinct CDR3 sequences, with around 20% found just once. Time point denoted: persistent/refractory GD, antithyroid drugs over 5 years with positive TRAb. From PBMCs, RNA was extracted and then used to make the TCR library.

The receptor's source is a female donor with Graves disease. The rearrangement links TRBV18 to TRBJ1-5; 7 bases align to TRBD1. This specimen was peripheral blood mononuclear cells (PBMCs), taken when the disease was refractory, from a patient treated with antithyroid drugs. The CDR3 DNA sequence: TGTGCCAGCTCACAAGACAGGGTGTATCAGCCCCAGCATTTT. The encoded protein is CASSQDRVYQPQHF.